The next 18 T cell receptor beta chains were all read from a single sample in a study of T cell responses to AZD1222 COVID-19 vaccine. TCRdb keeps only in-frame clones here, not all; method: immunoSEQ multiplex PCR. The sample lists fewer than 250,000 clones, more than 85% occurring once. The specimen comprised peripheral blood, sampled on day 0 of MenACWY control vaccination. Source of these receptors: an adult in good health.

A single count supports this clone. Here the CDR3 reads CSASRNSRYTF. CDR3 bases: TGCAGTGCTAGTCGCAATAGCCGCTACACCTTC. The chain carries TRBV20-1 and TRBJ1-2; D gene uncertain. Trimming took 3 bases from V and 9 from J, leaving 11 bases between them. From germline, CDR1 is DFQATT and CDR2 SNEGSKA (reference sequence). The CDR3 consists of 11 residues.

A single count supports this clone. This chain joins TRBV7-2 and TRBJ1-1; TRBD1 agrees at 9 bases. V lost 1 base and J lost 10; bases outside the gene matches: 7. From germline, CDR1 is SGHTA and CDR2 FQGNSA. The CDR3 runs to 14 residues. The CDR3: CASSLGDRVRAAFF. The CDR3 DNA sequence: TGTGCCAGCAGCTTAGGGGACAGGGTGCGAGCAGCTTTCTTT.

The CDR3 loop reads CASSRDRGRTDTQYF. The DNA for the CDR3 is TGTGCCAGCAGCCGGGATAGGGGGCGCACAGATACGCAGTATTTT. J is TRBJ2-3 and V is TRBV7-2; 7 nucleotides line up with TRBD1. Germline assignment: CDR1 SGHTA and CDR2 FQGNSA. This CDR3 has 15 residues. V lost 5 bases, J lost 1 base, and 6 bases stayed unmatched.

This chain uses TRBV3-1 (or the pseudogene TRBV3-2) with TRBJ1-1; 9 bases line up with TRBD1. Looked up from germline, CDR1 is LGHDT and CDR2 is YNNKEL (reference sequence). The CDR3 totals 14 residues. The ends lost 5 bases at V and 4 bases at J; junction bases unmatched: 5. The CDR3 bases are TGTGCCAGCAGCTGGGGACAGGGTGGCACTGAAGCTTTCTTT. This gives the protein CASSWGQGGTEAFF.

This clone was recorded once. The DNA of the CDR3 is TGCGCCAGCAGCCAAGGGGTTACAGGGTACTACGAGCAGTACTTC. Encoded protein: CASSQGVTGYYEQYF. This rearrangement joins TRBV4-3 to TRBJ2-7, with a possible D match to TRBD1 (6 bases). Trimming left V 1 base short and J 3 bases short, with 13 bases between. Looked up from germline, CDR1 is LGHNA and CDR2 is YSLEER. The CDR3 totals 15 residues.

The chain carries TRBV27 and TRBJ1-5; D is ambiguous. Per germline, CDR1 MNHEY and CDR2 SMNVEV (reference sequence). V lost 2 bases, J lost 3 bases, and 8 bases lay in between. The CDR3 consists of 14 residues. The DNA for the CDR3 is TGTGCCAGCAGTTTAGGGCTCCCCAATCAGCCCCAGCATTTT. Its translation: CASSLGLPNQPQHF.

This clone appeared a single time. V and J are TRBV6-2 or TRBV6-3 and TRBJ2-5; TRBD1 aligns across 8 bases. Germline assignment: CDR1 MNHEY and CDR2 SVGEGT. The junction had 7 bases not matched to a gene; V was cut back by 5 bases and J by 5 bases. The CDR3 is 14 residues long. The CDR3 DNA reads TGTGCCAGCAGTCCGGGGACAGGCCTTGAGACCCAGTACTTC. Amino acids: CASSPGTGLETQYF.

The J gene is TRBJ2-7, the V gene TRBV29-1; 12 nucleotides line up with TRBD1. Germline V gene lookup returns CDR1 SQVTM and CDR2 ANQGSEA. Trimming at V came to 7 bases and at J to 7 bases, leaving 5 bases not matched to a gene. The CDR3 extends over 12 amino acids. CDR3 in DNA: TGCAGCGGGGGACAGGGGGCTGGAGAGCAGTACTTC. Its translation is CSGGQGAGEQYF.

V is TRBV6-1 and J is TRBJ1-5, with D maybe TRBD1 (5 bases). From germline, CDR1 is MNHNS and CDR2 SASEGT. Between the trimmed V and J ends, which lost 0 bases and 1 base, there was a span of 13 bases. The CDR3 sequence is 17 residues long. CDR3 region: CASSEAGGTMSNQPQHF. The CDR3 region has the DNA TGTGCCAGCAGTGAAGCTGGAGGGACGATGAGCAATCAGCCCCAGCATTTT.

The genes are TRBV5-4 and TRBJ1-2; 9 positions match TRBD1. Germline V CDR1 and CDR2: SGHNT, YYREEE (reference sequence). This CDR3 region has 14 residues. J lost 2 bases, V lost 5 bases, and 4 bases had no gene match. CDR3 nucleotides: TGTGCCAGCAGACCCGGGACAGGGAACTATGGCTACACCTTC. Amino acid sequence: CASRPGTGNYGYTF.

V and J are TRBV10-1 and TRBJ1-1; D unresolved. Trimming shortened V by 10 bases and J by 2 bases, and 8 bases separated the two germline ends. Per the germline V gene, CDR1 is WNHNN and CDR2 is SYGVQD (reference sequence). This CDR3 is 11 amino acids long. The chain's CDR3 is CATSGNTEAFF. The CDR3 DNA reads TGCGCCACCTCAGGTAACACTGAAGCTTTCTTT.

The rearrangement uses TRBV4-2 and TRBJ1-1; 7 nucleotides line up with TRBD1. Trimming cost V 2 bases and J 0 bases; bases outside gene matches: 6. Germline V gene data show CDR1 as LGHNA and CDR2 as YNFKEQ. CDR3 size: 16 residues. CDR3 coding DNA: TGTGCCAGCAGCCAAAAAACGACAGGGATGAACACTGAAGCTTTCTTT. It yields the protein CASSQKTTGMNTEAFF.

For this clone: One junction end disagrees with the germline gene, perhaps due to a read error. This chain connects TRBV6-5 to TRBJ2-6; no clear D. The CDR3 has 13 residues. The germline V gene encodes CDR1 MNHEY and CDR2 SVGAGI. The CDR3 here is CASRYSGANVLTF. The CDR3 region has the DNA TGTGCCAGCAGGTACTCTGGGGCCAACGTCCTGACTTTC.

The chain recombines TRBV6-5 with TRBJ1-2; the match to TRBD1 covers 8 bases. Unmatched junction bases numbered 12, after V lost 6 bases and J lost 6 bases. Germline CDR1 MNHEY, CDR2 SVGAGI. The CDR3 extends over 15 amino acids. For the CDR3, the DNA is TGTGCCAGCAGGGGGGCAGGGGGCGAAAGTAATGGCTACACCTTC. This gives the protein CASRGAGGESNGYTF.

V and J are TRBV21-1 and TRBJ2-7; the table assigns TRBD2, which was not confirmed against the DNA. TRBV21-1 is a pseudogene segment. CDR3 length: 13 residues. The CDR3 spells CASRGLAIYEQYF. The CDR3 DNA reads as TGTGCCAGCAGGGGACTAGCGATTTACGAGCAGTACTTC.

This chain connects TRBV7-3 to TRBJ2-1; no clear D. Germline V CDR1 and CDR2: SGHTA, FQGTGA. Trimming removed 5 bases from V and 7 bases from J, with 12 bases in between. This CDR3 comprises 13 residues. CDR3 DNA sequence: TGTGCCAGCAGCCCACCAGCCCAGAATGAGCAGTTCTTC. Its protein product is CASSPPAQNEQFF. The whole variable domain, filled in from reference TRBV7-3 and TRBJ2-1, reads GAGVSQTPSNKVTEKGKYVELRCDPISGHTALYWYRQSLGQGPEFLIYFQGTGAADDSGLPNDRFFAVRPEGSVSTLKIQRTERGDSAVYLCASSPPAQNEQFFGPGTRLTVL.

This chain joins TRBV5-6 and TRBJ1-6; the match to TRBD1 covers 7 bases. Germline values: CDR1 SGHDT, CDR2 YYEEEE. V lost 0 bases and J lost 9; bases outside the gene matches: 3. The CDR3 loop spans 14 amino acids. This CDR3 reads CASSLAGGTSPLHF. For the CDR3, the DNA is TGTGCCAGCAGCTTGGCAGGGGGTACTTCACCCCTCCACTTT.

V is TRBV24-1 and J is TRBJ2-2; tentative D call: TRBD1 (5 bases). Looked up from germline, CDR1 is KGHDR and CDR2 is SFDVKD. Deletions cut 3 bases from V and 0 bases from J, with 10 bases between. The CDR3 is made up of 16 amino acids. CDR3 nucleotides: TGTGCCACCAGTGATAATCAGGGTACGAACACCGGGGAGCTGTTTTTT. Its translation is CATSDNQGTNTGELFF.